This T cell receptor (beta chain) was recorded in a study of blood T cell repertoires in COVID-19. The CDR3 covers 14 residues. The V gene's germline CDR1 is MDHEN and CDR2 SYDVKM. Trimming took 5 bases from V and 8 from J, leaving 16 bases between them. Repertoires were generated with immunoSEQ multiplex PCR, while TCRdb's copy carries only in-frame clones and drops some. The sample has fewer than 250,000 clones; 84% are singletons. The chain carries TRBV28 and TRBJ2-1; the D gene is possibly TRBD1 (5 bases). The sequence was obtained from a woman aged 45-65 years with active or convalescent COVID-19. Input material: peripheral blood. The CDR3 region has the DNA TGTGCCAGCAGTATTGAAGACAGTAACGATGAGCAGTTCTTC. Translating it yields CASSIEDSNDEQFF.